This T cell receptor beta chain appears in the sequencing data of a study of T cells in Graves' hyperthyroidism and ophthalmopathy. Study-level information: Pretreatment peripheral blood was obtained at initial diagnosis.

As regards this clonotype: What it binds is not known.

Uncontrolled infection, other autoimmune disease, pregnancy or lactation barred patients from enrollment. Study observations and caveats: Ophthalmopathy onset followed model prediction by a median approximately seven months. Among thyroid clonotypes expanded above 0.001, most also appeared in blood.

The CDR3 regions of TCR beta were amplified from RNA transcripts. First-round RT-PCR with HTBI primers amplified the TCR CDR3 region. TCRdb fed the multiplex PCR reads into MiXCR, producing one record per CDR3 protein. The data hold over 700,000 distinct CDR3 sequences, with over 15% observed a single time. V was shortened by 2 bases and J by 5 bases, with 15 bases between the two germline ends. The CDR3 is made up of 15 amino acids. Looked up from germline, CDR1 is GTSNPN and CDR2 is SVGIG (reference sequence). The receptor's source is a woman between 50 and 59 years old with Graves' hyperthyroidism that later progressed to Graves' ophthalmopathy. V gene TRBV30 combines with J gene TRBJ1-4; D is possibly TRBD1 (5 bases). The source material was blood. The CDR3 DNA reads TGTGCCTGGAGTCATGGGGGGGGAATCAATGAAAAACTGTTTTTT. This translates into CAWSHGGGINEKLFF.